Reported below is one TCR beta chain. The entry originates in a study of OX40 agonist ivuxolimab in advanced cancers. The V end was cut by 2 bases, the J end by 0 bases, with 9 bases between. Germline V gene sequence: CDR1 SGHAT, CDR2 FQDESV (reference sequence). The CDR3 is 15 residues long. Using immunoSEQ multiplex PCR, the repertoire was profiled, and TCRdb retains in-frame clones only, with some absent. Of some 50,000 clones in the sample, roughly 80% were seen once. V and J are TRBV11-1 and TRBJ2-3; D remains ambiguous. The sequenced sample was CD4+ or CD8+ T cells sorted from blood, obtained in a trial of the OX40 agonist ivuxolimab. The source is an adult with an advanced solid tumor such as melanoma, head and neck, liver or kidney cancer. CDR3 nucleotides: TGTGCCAGCAGCTTAAAGGGCAGGAGCACAGATACGCAGTATTTT. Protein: CASSLKGRSTDTQYF.